This TCR beta chain was obtained from a study of T cells in Graves' hyperthyroidism and ophthalmopathy. Individuals with ophthalmopathy presented a Clinical Activity Score of at least 3, a NOSPECS grade of at least 4 and a duration under 3 months. Thyroid ultrasound and orbital computed tomography, with clinical symptoms and serum thyroxine and TRAb, informed diagnoses. V lost 6 bases, J lost 0 bases, and 11 bases stayed unmatched. CDR3 length: 18 residues. The TCR beta CDR3 regions underwent amplification using RNA transcripts as the source. During a first-round RT-PCR of the TCR CDR3, the HTBI primer set was used. Using its own MiXCR run on the multiplex PCR reads, TCRdb lists one record per CDR3 protein. The sample yields about 480,000 distinct CDR3 sequences, less than 25% seen once.

Sequencing input: blood. The chain recombines TRBV12-3 or TRBV12-4 with TRBJ2-5; 12 bases line up with TRBD2. The clonotype was recovered from a woman aged 70-85 years with Graves' ophthalmopathy. The CDR3 is CASSSRGTSGGYQETQYF. The CDR3 DNA follows: TGTGCCAGCAGCTCCCGAGGCACTAGCGGGGGGTACCAAGAGACCCAGTACTTC.